This T cell receptor (beta chain) was obtained from a study of PD-1 blockade in classical Hodgkin lymphoma. Study background: Intravenous infusions of nivolumab 3 mg/kg reached patients every 2 weeks.

Broader study findings: Relapsed/refractory patients reportedly had the lowest baseline TCR diversity, below newly diagnosed patients, who were below healthy donors. Factors driving the repertoire differences, possibly disease activity or prior therapy, remain undefined.

Sequenced by immunoSEQ multiplex PCR; TCRdb stores in-frame clones only, minus some. The sample comprises about 46,000 clones, around 66% of which are singletons, and approximately 11% rests with the top ten. This clone appeared a few times. What it binds is not known. Following autologous stem cell transplantation, relapse occurred in every patient, and exposure to brentuximab vedotin varied. This CDR3 spans 15 amino acids. The junction had 8 bases not matched to a gene; V was cut back by 4 bases and J by 4 bases. Germline loops: CDR1 SGHRS, CDR2 YFSETQ. The V and J genes are TRBV5-1 and TRBJ1-1, with TRBD1 matching over 9 bases. Sequences were derived from peripheral blood mononuclear cells (PBMCs), sampled at baseline. This sequence originates from a human donor with classical Hodgkin lymphoma. The CDR3 nucleotides read TGCGCCAGCAGCACAGGGGGCGCCGAGGGCACTGAAGCTTTCTTT. It encodes CASSTGGAEGTEAFF.